This T cell receptor beta chain came from a study of blood T cell repertoires in COVID-19. The wider study: From T cells, B-cell-depleted T cells, or PBMCs came the material, which was cDNA or gDNA.

Generated by immunoSEQ multiplex PCR, the TCRdb table keeps only in-frame clones and is missing some. The sample consists of under 250,000 clones, 86% of them appearing once. Sequencing was performed on peripheral blood. This TCR was sampled from a woman over 75 with COVID-19, enrolled during active disease.

Here the CDR3 reads CASSYGGATETQYF. CDR3 nucleotide sequence: TGCGCCAGCAGCTACGGGGGGGCCACCGAGACCCAGTACTTC. V is TRBV5-1 and J is TRBJ2-5, with 8 bases fitting TRBD2. The CDR3 spans 14 residues. The ends lost 3 bases at V and 5 bases at J; junction bases unmatched: 6. Germline V lookup: CDR1 SGHRS, CDR2 YFSETQ.